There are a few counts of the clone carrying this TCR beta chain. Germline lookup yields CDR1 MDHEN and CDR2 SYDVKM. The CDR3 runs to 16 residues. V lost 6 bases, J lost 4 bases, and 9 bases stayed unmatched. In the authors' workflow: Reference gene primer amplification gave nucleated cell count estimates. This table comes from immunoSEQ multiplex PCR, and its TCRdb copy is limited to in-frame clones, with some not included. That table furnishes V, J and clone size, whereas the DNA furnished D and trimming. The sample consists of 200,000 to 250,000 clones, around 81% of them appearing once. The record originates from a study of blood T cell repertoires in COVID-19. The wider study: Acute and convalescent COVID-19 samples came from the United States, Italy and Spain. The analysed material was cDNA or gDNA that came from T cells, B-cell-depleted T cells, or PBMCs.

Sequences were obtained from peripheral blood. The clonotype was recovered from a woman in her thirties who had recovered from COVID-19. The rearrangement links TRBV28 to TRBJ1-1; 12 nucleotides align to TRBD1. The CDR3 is CASSPLPGQGATEAFF. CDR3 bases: TGTGCCAGCAGCCCCTTACCGGGACAGGGGGCCACTGAAGCTTTCTTT.